This T cell receptor (beta chain) was observed in a study of cytomegalovirus exposure and HLA in healthy donors. V lost 1 base to trimming and J lost 4 bases, with 22 bases between them. CDR3 size: 18 residues. The germline CDR1 and CDR2 sequences are LNHDA and SQIVND (reference sequence). PCR involved 60 Vbeta and 13 Jbeta primers. The method was immunoSEQ multiplex PCR; TCRdb's version includes in-frame clones alone and lacks a portion of them. The sample lists 120,000 to 150,000 clones, about three quarters occurring once. The sequencing input was PBMCs. The V call is TRBV19, the J call TRBJ2-5, with D possibly matching TRBD1 (6 bases). The clonotype was recovered from a female donor in good health and CMV-seronegative. CDR3 residues: CASSIAFSPGQTVETQYF. For the CDR3, the DNA is TGTGCCAGTAGTATAGCGTTTTCCCCCGGACAGACGGTAGAGACCCAGTACTTC.